The 23 T cell receptor beta chains reported below all come from one sample, sequenced in a study of shared clonotypes between healthy human individuals. Assay: immunoSEQ multiplex PCR; the TCRdb copy retains only in-frame clones and omits some. The data hold approximately 2.5 million clones, with around nine tenths observed a single time. Specimen: naive CD4+ T cells sorted from blood. The subset denotes: CD45RA+ positively selected. The receptors originated from a young man in good health.

The rearrangement joins TRBV4-1 to TRBJ2-1; D ambiguous. The CDR3 runs 15 residues. Looked up from germline, CDR1 is MGHRA and CDR2 is YSYEKL. V shed 5 bases and J shed 0 bases, with 11 bases lying between them. For the CDR3, the DNA is TGCGCCAGCAGCAGATCCTCGGACTCCTACAATGAGCAGTTCTTC. Amino acids: CASSRSSDSYNEQFF.

The chain combines TRBV6-1 with TRBJ2-1; D unresolved. The germline V and J ends were trimmed by 5 bases and 10 bases, with 9 bases remaining between them. This CDR3 is built from 11 residues. Germline CDR1 and CDR2: MNHNS and SASEGT. CDR3: CASSSQSEQFF. CDR3 bases: TGTGCCAGCAGTTCACAGAGCGAGCAGTTCTTC.

V is TRBV7-2 and J is TRBJ1-1, with a possible D match to TRBD1 (6 bases). Trimming stripped 8 bases from V and 4 bases from J, with 14 bases between. The germline V gene has CDR1 SGHTA and CDR2 FQGNSA. This CDR3 is 13 amino acids long. The chain's CDR3 is CASGGQWGTEAFF. DNA of the CDR3: TGTGCCAGCGGCGGACAGTGGGGCACTGAAGCTTTCTTT.

The chain has TRBV5-1 and TRBJ1-1; TRBD1 agrees at 12 bases. Unmatched junction bases numbered 5, after V lost 2 bases and J lost 6 bases. Germline CDR1 is SGHRS and CDR2 is YFSETQ. This CDR3 region has 15 residues. The CDR3 protein is CASSFVGQGAAEAFF. CDR3 coding DNA: TGCGCCAGCAGCTTCGTGGGACAGGGGGCAGCTGAAGCTTTCTTT.

This rearrangement joins TRBV2 to TRBJ2-6; either TRBD1 or TRBD2 may supply D (6 bases each). Per the germline V gene, CDR1 is SNHLY and CDR2 is FYNNEI. V was cut by 6 bases and J by 0 bases, with 15 bases left in between. The CDR3 totals 17 residues. The CDR3 region has the DNA TGTGCCAGCAGCCAATACGGGGGCAGCTCTGGGGCCAACGTCCTGACTTTC. Amino acids: CASSQYGGSSGANVLTF.

The chain couples TRBV6-1 to TRBJ1-5; tentatively, D is TRBD1 (6 bases). V shed 2 bases and J shed 1 base, with 18 bases lying between them. Germline V gene lookup returns CDR1 MNHNS and CDR2 SASEGT. The CDR3 length is 18 residues. The CDR3: CASSEQGWGFGSNQPQHF. CDR3 nucleotides: TGTGCCAGCAGTGAACAGGGGTGGGGGTTTGGCAGCAATCAGCCCCAGCATTTT.

To note about this clone: The same CDR3 also results from other DNA sequences found in this sample. V is TRBV11-2 and J is TRBJ2-7; D unclear. Trimming pared 1 base from V and 1 base from J, leaving 5 bases between. Germline-derived CDR1 and CDR2 are SGHAT and FQNNGV. This CDR3 is built from 13 residues. In nucleotides, the CDR3 is TGTGCCAGCAGCTTAGGACAATCCTACGAGCAGTACTTC. Its protein product is CASSLGQSYEQYF.

A remark on this clone: Other DNA sequences in the sample encode the same CDR3. This chain links TRBV5-1 with TRBJ2-7, with D maybe TRBD1 (6 bases). From germline, CDR1 is SGHRS and CDR2 YFSETQ. V was shortened by 0 bases and J by 0 bases, with 10 bases between the two germline ends. The CDR3 runs 15 residues. Written as DNA, the CDR3 is TGCGCCAGCAGCTTGGGGACAGACCGCTCCTACGAGCAGTACTTC. Protein product: CASSLGTDRSYEQYF.

The rearrangement joins TRBV9 to TRBJ2-5, with 7 bases identical to TRBD2. CDR1 SGDLS and CDR2 YYNGEE come from the germline V gene. Trimming at V came to 4 bases and at J to 5 bases, leaving 14 bases not matched to a gene. The CDR3 has 16 amino acids. CDR3 loop: CASSPSGGGSRETQYF. The CDR3 coding sequence is TGTGCCAGCAGCCCCTCGGGTGGCGGGAGCAGGGAGACCCAGTACTTC.

The chain employs TRBV10-1 and TRBJ1-2; D may be TRBD1 (5 bases). The CDR3 runs 13 residues. Trimming stripped 0 bases from V and 7 bases from J, with 9 bases between. Per germline, CDR1 WNHNN and CDR2 SYGVQD (reference sequence). The CDR3 nucleotides are TGCGCCAGCAGTGAGTCGCCCAGGGTTGGCTACACCTTC. Encoded protein: CASSESPRVGYTF.

The chain links TRBV19 to TRBJ2-7, with D unresolved. Germline CDR1 is LNHDA and CDR2 is SQIVND (reference sequence). V was cut by 1 base and J by 0 bases, with 7 bases left in between. The CDR3 covers 14 residues. CDR3 region: CASSIARFSYEQYF. In DNA form, the CDR3 reads TGTGCCAGTAGTATAGCCAGGTTCTCCTACGAGCAGTACTTC.

This sequence joins TRBV4-3 and TRBJ1-2; TRBD1 aligns across 10 bases. The germline gives CDR1 LGHNA, CDR2 YSLEER. The CDR3 is 16 amino acids. V lost 3 bases to trimming and J lost 5 bases; unmatched junction nucleotides: 9. Here the CDR3 reads CASSHEGTGELYGYTF. CDR3 sequence (DNA): TGCGCCAGCAGCCACGAAGGGACAGGGGAGTTATATGGCTACACCTTC.

The chain combines TRBV12-5 with TRBJ2-7, with TRBD2 as a possible D gene (6 bases). Germline V CDR1 and CDR2: LGHNT, FRNRAP. V lost 0 bases and J lost 1, with 19 bases in between. The CDR3 totals 18 residues. CDR3 in amino acids: CASGLVHETSGESYEQYF. The CDR3 DNA is TGTGCTAGTGGTTTGGTACACGAGACTTCGGGGGAATCCTACGAGCAGTACTTC.

The chain has TRBV13 and TRBJ2-7; unclear D gene. Between the trimmed V and J ends, which lost 4 bases and 6 bases, there was a span of 13 bases. In germline, CDR1 is PRHDT, CDR2 FYEKMQ (reference sequence). The CDR3 contains 13 residues. CDR3 region: CASSSDLWGEQYF. CDR3 DNA sequence: TGTGCCAGCAGCTCAGACCTCTGGGGCGAGCAGTACTTC.

This chain links TRBV28 with TRBJ2-5; D is tentatively TRBD1 or TRBD2 (5 bases each). Trimming took 6 bases from V and 2 from J, leaving 22 bases between them. This CDR3 region has 17 residues. Germline CDR1 and CDR2: MDHEN and SYDVKM. CDR3 coding DNA: TGTGCCAGCAGCTACTTTAGGCCCACAGGACTTCAAGAGACCCAGTACTTC. Amino acid sequence: CASSYFRPTGLQETQYF. Together with reference TRBV28 and TRBJ2-5, the CDR3 gives the full variable domain: DVKVTQSSRYLVKRTGEKVFLECVQDMDHENMFWYRQDPGLGLRLIYFSYDVKMKEKGDIPEGYSVSREKKERFSLILESASTNQTSMYLCASSYFRPTGLQETQYFGPGTRLLVL.

The chain has TRBV6-6 and TRBJ2-5; TRBD2 agrees at 11 bases. Germline-derived CDR1 and CDR2 are MNHNY and SVGAGI (reference sequence). The CDR3 contains 14 residues. Trimming cost V 4 bases and J 5 bases; bases outside gene matches: 3. CDR3: CASSSWTSGETQYF. Here the CDR3 DNA reads TGTGCCAGCAGTTCCTGGACTAGCGGGGAGACCCAGTACTTC.

For this clone: Different DNA sequences within this sample yield the same CDR3. V is TRBV7-2 and J is TRBJ2-3; TRBD2 might be the D (6 bases). CDR1 SGHTA and CDR2 FQGNSA come from the germline V gene. The CDR3 extends over 12 amino acids. V lost 5 bases and J lost 4, with 7 bases in between. This CDR3 is CASSPGADTQYF. The CDR3 nucleotides read TGTGCCAGCAGCCCGGGGGCAGATACGCAGTATTTT.

The sample holds a few counts of this clone. The chain couples TRBV4-1 to TRBJ1-1; maybe TRBD1 (5 bases). CDR3 size: 16 residues. V dropped 5 bases and J dropped 8 bases, with 24 bases sitting between them. Germline V lookup: CDR1 MGHRA, CDR2 YSYEKL. The chain's CDR3 is CASSVPPGTAEKEAFF. For the CDR3, the DNA is TGCGCCAGCAGCGTTCCCCCCGGGACGGCGGAGAAGGAAGCTTTCTTT.

This clone has more than one count but fewer than ten. Other DNA sequences of this sample code for an identical CDR3. The genes are TRBV28 and TRBJ1-3; D call uncertain. Trimming took 5 bases from V and 3 from J, leaving 5 bases between them. The CDR3 sequence is 12 residues long. Germline values: CDR1 MDHEN, CDR2 SYDVKM. The CDR3 spells CASSLYGNTIYF. The CDR3, as DNA: TGTGCCAGCAGTCTATATGGAAACACCATATATTTT.

The chain links TRBV5-1 to TRBJ2-1; D not certain. This CDR3 is built from 13 residues. Trimming shortened V by 0 bases and J by 9 bases, and 10 bases separated the two germline ends. CDR1 and CDR2 from the germline V gene are SGHRS and YFSETQ. The CDR3 DNA is TGCGCCAGCAGCTTGGGAGACTCAGGTGAGCAGTTCTTC. This gives the protein CASSLGDSGEQFF.

The rearrangement joins TRBV6-5 to TRBJ2-5, with 9 bases aligning to TRBD2. Germline values: CDR1 MNHEY, CDR2 SVGAGI. Trimming at V came to 0 bases and at J to 5 bases, leaving 7 bases not matched to a gene. CDR3 size: 16 residues. The CDR3 sequence is CASSYSSSGNRETQYF. CDR3 nucleotide sequence: TGTGCCAGCAGTTACTCGTCTAGCGGGAATCGGGAGACCCAGTACTTC.

The chain carries TRBV10-3 and TRBJ2-7, with 7 bases lining up with TRBD2. CDR3 length equals 14 residues. With 3 bases clipped from V and 2 bases from J, the junction kept 4 bases outside the gene matches. Germline V gene data show CDR1 as ENHRY and CDR2 as SYGVKD. The CDR3 DNA reads as TGTGCCATCAGTGATAAGGGAGGGACCTACGAGCAGTACTTC. Amino acids: CAISDKGGTYEQYF.

J is TRBJ2-2 and V is TRBV10-3; D unresolved. V lost 5 bases, J lost 1 base, and 8 bases lay in between. This CDR3 is built from 14 residues. Germline CDR1 is ENHRY and CDR2 is SYGVKD. Here the CDR3 DNA reads TGTGCCATCAGTTTTTCAGGGAACACCGGGGAGCTGTTTTTT. Translation: CAISFSGNTGELFF.